Here is one TCR beta chain with its context. Its antigen is still unknown. V was pared by 5 bases and J by 3 bases, with 7 bases of the junction left unmatched. Germline CDR1 MNHNS, CDR2 SASEGT. There are 15 residues in the CDR3. This specimen comes from a study of radiotherapy plus CTLA-4 blockade in lung cancer. Method: immunoSEQ multiplex PCR; TCRdb's copy keeps in-frame clones and lacks some. The sample shows more than 35,000 clones, more than 80% of them seen only once. The study's findings and limits: Following radiotherapy plus ipilimumab, tumor-derived TCR clones expanded in the blood.

This chain connects TRBV6-1 to TRBJ1-2, with TRBD1 matching 9 bases. The TCR comes from a human donor with non-small cell lung cancer who had stable disease on radiotherapy plus ipilimumab. Source: peripheral blood, taken from a patient treated with radiotherapy plus ipilimumab. CDR3 sequence: CASSPRTGVHYGYTF. DNA for the CDR3: TGTGCCAGCAGTCCGCGGACAGGGGTCCACTATGGCTACACCTTC.